This T cell receptor (beta chain) was identified in a study of cytomegalovirus exposure and HLA in healthy donors. This clone was seen a handful of times. Its antigen is unknown. Germline CDR1 reads LNHDA; CDR2 reads SQIVND (reference sequence). CDR3 length: 16 amino acids. The J segment lost 4 bases and the V segment lost 6 bases, leaving 9 bases of the junction unmatched. Use of 60 Vbeta and 13 Jbeta primers characterized the PCR. TCRdb's table, derived via immunoSEQ multiplex PCR, lists solely in-frame clones and lacks some. The table records 90,000 to 120,000 clones, 65% of them present only once. Points from the study as a whole: Cytomegalovirus status, reportedly, was diagnosed with high specificity and sensitivity by the classifier. According to the study, around 180 TCR beta chains were cytomegalovirus-associated. Common viral pathogens seemed to be connected with several of the most significant clusters, according to a later analysis. Rare TCR sequences predominated, though certain public TCRs were found in many donors.

The chain links TRBV19 to TRBJ1-4; 9 bases match TRBD1. This clonotype was obtained from a man younger than 40 in good health and CMV-seropositive. The source material was PBMCs. CDR3 sequence (DNA): TGTGCCAGTAGGGGGACAGGGTCTTCCGGTAATGAAAAACTGTTTTTT. Translation: CASRGTGSSGNEKLFF.